This is a list of T cell receptor beta chains from one sample in a study of blood T cell repertoires in COVID-19. Libraries were prepared by immunoSEQ multiplex PCR; TCRdb keeps only in-frame clonotypes and omits some of them. The sample yields roughly 360,000 clones, roughly 77% seen once. Sequencing was done on a sample of peripheral blood. The receptor source for this set is a human donor with acute or convalescent COVID-19. The donor label of this sample is uncertain. The CDR3 runs from the conserved cysteine through the conserved F or W. A D gene is named only where the DNA matches it firmly. Some rows mark clone size as missing; the rest say once, few, many or name a class of expanded clone.

V	J	D	size	CDR3	DNA
TRBV28	TRBJ1-2	TRBD1	-	CASSIPPRTGSYGYTF	TGTGCCAGCAGTATCCCCCCTCGGACAGGGAGCTATGGCTACACCTTC
TRBV6-5	TRBJ1-1	TRBD1	-	CASSTRTGEAFF	TGTGCCAGCAGTACCCGGACAGGCGAAGCTTTCTTT
TRBV7-2	TRBJ2-2	TRBD1	-	CASSLQGRSNTGELFF	TGTGCCAGCAGCCTACAGGGGCGATCGAACACCGGGGAGCTGTTTTTT
TRBV6-6	TRBJ1-2	TRBD1	-	CASSSGTGLTF	TGTGCCAGCAGCTCCGGGACAGGGCTCACCTTC
TRBV27	TRBJ2-1	-	-	CASSFERTAYPNEQFF	TGTGCCAGCAGTTTCGAGAGGACAGCATATCCCAATGAGCAGTTCTTC
TRBV30	TRBJ1-2	-	-	CAWSLAIHYGYTF	TGTGCCTGGAGTCTGGCAATACACTATGGCTACACCTTC
TRBV5-6	TRBJ1-5	TRBD1	-	CASSFGTGGWGNQPQHF	TGTGCCAGCAGCTTTGGAACAGGGGGCTGGGGCAATCAGCCCCAGCATTTT
TRBV3-1/TRBV3-2	TRBJ1-4	TRBD1	-	CASSSIDRGTNEKLFF	TGTGCCAGCAGCTCAATTGACAGGGGAACTAATGAAAAACTGTTTTTT
TRBV6-1	TRBJ2-7	TRBD2	-	CASSDLGRAGSYEQYF	TGTGCCAGCAGTGACCTCGGGAGGGCCGGATCGTACGAGCAGTACTTC
TRBV9	TRBJ2-3	-	-	CASSAAATDTQYF	TGTGCCAGCAGTGCCGCGGCCACAGATACGCAGTATTTT
TRBV5-1	TRBJ2-2	TRBD2	-	CASSPGLAGGYTGELFF	TGCGCCAGCAGCCCGGGACTAGCGGGAGGCTACACCGGGGAGCTGTTTTTT
TRBV2	TRBJ1-5	-	-	CASSGDKNQPQHF	TGTGCCAGCAGTGGCGACAAAAATCAGCCCCAGCATTTT
TRBV2	TRBJ2-7	TRBD1	-	CASSEAPTGGPYEQYF	TGTGCCAGCAGTGAAGCGCCTACAGGGGGTCCTTACGAGCAGTACTTC
TRBV2	TRBJ1-1	-	-	CASSEAYYTEAFF	TGTGCCAGCAGTGAAGCGTATTACACTGAAGCTTTCTTT
TRBV3-1/TRBV3-2	TRBJ2-2	TRBD1	once	CASSHSSTGGSGELFF	TGTGCCAGCAGCCATTCGTCTACAGGGGGCAGCGGGGAGCTGTTTTTT
TRBV3-1/TRBV3-2	TRBJ2-1	-	many	CASSLGGRDEQFF	TGTGCCAGCAGCCTAGGAGGAAGAGATGAGCAGTTCTTC
TRBV7-2	TRBJ1-6	TRBD1	-	CASSSRQGAISPLHF	TGTGCCAGCAGCAGTCGACAGGGGGCCATTTCACCCCTCCACTTT
TRBV2	TRBJ2-7	TRBD1	-	CASRGQGAEQYF	TGTGCCAGCAGGGGACAGGGGGCCGAGCAGTACTTC
TRBV23-1	TRBJ2-1	-	-	CARRTLMKNEQFF	TGCGCCAGACGGACTTTAATGAAGAATGAGCAGTTCTTC
TRBV6-5	TRBJ1-6	TRBD1	-	CAIEGDRANSPLHF	TGTGCCATTGAGGGGGACAGGGCTAATTCACCCCTCCACTTT
TRBV11-2	TRBJ1-1	TRBD1	-	CASSKGTGPYTEAFF	TGTGCCAGCAGCAAGGGGACAGGGCCGTACACTGAAGCTTTCTTT
TRBV7-9	TRBJ2-1	TRBD2	-	CASSLIAGGWNEQFF	TGTGCCAGCAGCTTAATCGCGGGGGGTTGGAATGAGCAGTTCTTC
TRBV6-5	TRBJ2-2	-	-	CASRPLSTGELFF	TGTGCCAGCAGGCCTCTGAGCACCGGGGAGCTGTTTTTT
TRBV5-8	TRBJ1-5	-	-	CASSLNVNQPQHF	TGTGCCAGCAGCTTGAATGTAAATCAGCCCCAGCATTTT
TRBV11-2	TRBJ1-4	-	few	CASSFISAGPNEKLFF	TGTGCCAGCAGCTTCATCTCTGCAGGGCCGAACGAAAAACTGTTTTTT
TRBV5-1	TRBJ1-1	-	-	CASSFAGTGKQMNTEAFF	TGCGCCAGCAGCTTCGCCGGAACGGGGAAACAAATGAACACTGAAGCTTTCTTT
TRBV10-3	TRBJ1-2	-	-	CAISESGRGGGYTF	TGTGCCATCAGTGAGTCGGGGAGGGGCGGTGGCTACACCTTC
TRBV6-5	TRBJ1-1	TRBD1	-	CASSMTGATNTEAFF	TGTGCCAGCAGCATGACAGGGGCTACGAACACTGAAGCTTTCTTT
TRBV28	TRBJ1-1	-	-	CASNLRQVVNTEAFF	TGTGCCAGCAACCTTAGACAGGTTGTGAACACTGAAGCTTTCTTT
TRBV13	TRBJ2-7	TRBD2	-	CASSFGREPLEQYF	TGTGCCAGCAGCTTCGGGCGGGAGCCCCTCGAGCAGTACTTC